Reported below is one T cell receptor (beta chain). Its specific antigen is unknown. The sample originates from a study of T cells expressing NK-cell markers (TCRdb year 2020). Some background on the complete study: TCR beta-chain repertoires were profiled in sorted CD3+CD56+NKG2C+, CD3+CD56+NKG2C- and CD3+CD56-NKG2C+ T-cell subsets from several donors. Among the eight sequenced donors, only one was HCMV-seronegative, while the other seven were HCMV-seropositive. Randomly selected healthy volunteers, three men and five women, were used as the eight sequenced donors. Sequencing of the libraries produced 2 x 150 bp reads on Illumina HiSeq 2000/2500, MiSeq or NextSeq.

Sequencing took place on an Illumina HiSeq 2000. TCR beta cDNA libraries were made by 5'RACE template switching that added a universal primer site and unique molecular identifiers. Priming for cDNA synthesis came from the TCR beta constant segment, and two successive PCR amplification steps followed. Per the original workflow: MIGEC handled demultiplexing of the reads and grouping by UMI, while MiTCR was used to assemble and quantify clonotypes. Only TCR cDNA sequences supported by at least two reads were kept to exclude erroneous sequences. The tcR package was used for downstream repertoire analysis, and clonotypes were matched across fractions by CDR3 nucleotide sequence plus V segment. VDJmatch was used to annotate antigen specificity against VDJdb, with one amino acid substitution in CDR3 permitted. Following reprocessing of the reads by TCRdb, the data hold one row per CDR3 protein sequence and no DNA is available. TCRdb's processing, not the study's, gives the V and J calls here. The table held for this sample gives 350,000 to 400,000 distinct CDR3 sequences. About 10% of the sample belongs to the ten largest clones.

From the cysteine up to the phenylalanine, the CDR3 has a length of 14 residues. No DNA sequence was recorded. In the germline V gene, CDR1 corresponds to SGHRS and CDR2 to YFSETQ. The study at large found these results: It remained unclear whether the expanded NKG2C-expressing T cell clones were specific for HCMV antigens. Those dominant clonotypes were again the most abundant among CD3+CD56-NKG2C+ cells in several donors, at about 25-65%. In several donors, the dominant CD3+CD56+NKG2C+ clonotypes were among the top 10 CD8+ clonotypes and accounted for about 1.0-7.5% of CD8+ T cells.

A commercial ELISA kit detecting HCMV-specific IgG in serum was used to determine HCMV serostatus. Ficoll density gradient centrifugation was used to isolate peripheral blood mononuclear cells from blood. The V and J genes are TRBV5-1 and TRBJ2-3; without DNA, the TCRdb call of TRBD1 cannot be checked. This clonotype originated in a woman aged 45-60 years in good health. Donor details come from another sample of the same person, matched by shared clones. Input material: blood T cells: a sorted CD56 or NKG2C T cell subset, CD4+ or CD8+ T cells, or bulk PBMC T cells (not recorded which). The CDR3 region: CACRTLGGTDTQYF.